Presented here are 14 T cell receptor beta chains from one specimen sequenced in a study of CD8 T cells in Susac syndrome (dated by TCRdb to between 2018 and 2020). Receptor amplification or capture employed the immunoSEQ multiplex PCR assay. RNA was extracted using the RNeasy kit, and about 0.5 to 1 ug of the RNA was reverse transcribed with random hexamers. The public sequencing data were trimmed at Q25 with fastp and processed into clonotypes with MiXCR by TCRdb, which kept only in-frame beta chains. Rows with a matching CDR3 protein are joined into one entry that keeps the most common DNA and genes. Present in this sample are approximately 210,000 distinct CDR3 sequences, about 95% of which were seen just once. Roughly 0.14% of the sample is in the top ten clones. The source material was CD4+ T cells from PBMCs. The source is a human donor with Susac syndrome.

This clonotype was observed a single time. The chain has TRBV4-2 and TRBJ1-5, with TRBD1 identical over 9 bases. V lost 5 bases to trimming and J lost 4 bases; unmatched junction nucleotides: 6. Germline loops: CDR1 LGHNA, CDR2 YNFKEQ. CDR3 length: 15 residues. The chain's CDR3 is CASSTTGTGNQPQHF. The CDR3 DNA reads TGTGCCAGCAGCACCACCGGGACAGGGAATCAGCCCCAGCATTTT.

The chain combines TRBV6-2 or TRBV6-3 with TRBJ1-2, with a tentative D call TRBD1 (6 bases). The CDR3 runs 12 residues. V was clipped by 2 bases and J by 8 bases, with 9 bases between them. The germline V gene encodes CDR1 MNHEY and CDR2 SVGEGT. The CDR3 loop is CASSYGQRGYTF. In DNA, the CDR3 is TGTGCCAGCAGTTACGGACAGAGGGGCTACACCTTC.

The rearrangement links TRBV4-2 to TRBJ1-5; unclear D gene. There are 15 residues in the CDR3. Trimming stripped 0 bases from V and 7 bases from J, with 13 bases between. Germline V gives CDR1 LGHNA, CDR2 YNFKEQ. CDR3 sequence: CASSQEGRAGQPQHF. As DNA, the CDR3 is TGTGCCAGCAGCCAAGAGGGTAGAGCTGGCCAGCCCCAGCATTTT.

With regard to this clonotype: The conserved final phenylalanine or tryptophan is absent from the CDR3, which likely points to a read error. This chain links TRBV29-1 with TRBJ2-1; 9 bases are shared with TRBD1. The CDR3 is made up of 14 amino acids. CDR1 SQVTM and CDR2 ANQGSEA come from the germline V gene. V lost 7 bases, J lost 7 bases, and 11 bases stayed unmatched. The CDR3 region is CSGIQGARFNEQFS. The CDR3 DNA sequence: TGCAGCGGCATACAGGGGGCGCGGTTTAATGAGCAGTTCTCC.

The chain recombines TRBV20-1 with TRBJ2-1, with 15 positions matching TRBD2. J gave up 7 bases and V 1 base, and 5 bases lay outside the gene matches. The germline CDR1 and CDR2 sequences are DFQATT and SNEGSKA (reference sequence). This CDR3 region has 16 residues. In DNA, the CDR3 is TGCAGTGCTAGAGGGACTAGCGGGGGGGCGGGGAATGAGCAGTTCTTC. Protein: CSARGTSGGAGNEQFF.

The V gene is TRBV9, the J gene TRBJ1-6; TRBD1 might be the D (5 bases). The CDR3 consists of 15 residues. V lost 0 bases and J lost 8, with 12 bases in between. CDR1 and CDR2 (germline): SGDLS, YYNGEE. The DNA for the CDR3 is TGTGCCAGCAGCGTAGGGGGGGGTGAGGATTCACCCCTCCACTTT. Amino acid sequence: CASSVGGGEDSPLHF.

V is TRBV18 and J is TRBJ2-7; 9 bases are shared with TRBD2. V was pared by 2 bases and J by 2 bases, with 4 bases of the junction left unmatched. The germline V gene encodes CDR1 KGHSH and CDR2 LQKENI. The CDR3 runs to 15 residues. The CDR3 sequence: CASSPISGGPYEQYF. The CDR3 DNA reads TGTGCCAGCTCACCAATCAGCGGGGGGCCCTACGAGCAGTACTTC.

The V call is TRBV20-1, the J call TRBJ2-4; 7 positions match TRBD1. Germline V CDR1 and CDR2: DFQATT, SNEGSKA (reference sequence). This CDR3 spans 14 amino acids. The V segment lost 0 bases and the J segment 13 bases; nucleotides outside the gene matches: 12. The CDR3: CSARDDGPRGIQYF. Written as DNA, the CDR3 is TGCAGTGCTAGAGATGACGGGCCCAGGGGGATCCAGTACTTC.

In this sample, this clonotype turned up once. The chain has TRBV6-6 and TRBJ1-6, with 7 bases identical to TRBD1. Germline CDR1 MNHNY, CDR2 SVGAGI (reference sequence). The length of the CDR3 is 12 residues. Trimming took 5 bases from V and 11 from J; bases not matched to a gene: 3. In nucleotides, the CDR3 is TGTGCCAGCAGTACAGGGGTGGCACCCCTCCACTTT. Protein sequence: CASSTGVAPLHF.

V is TRBV20-1 and J is TRBJ2-1, with 9 bases aligning to TRBD2. V lost 5 bases and J lost 9; bases outside the gene matches: 11. This CDR3 comprises 14 residues. Germline lookup yields CDR1 DFQATT and CDR2 SNEGSKA (reference sequence). The CDR3 sequence: CSARGSGGKVEQFF. DNA for the CDR3: TGCAGTGCTCGCGGCAGCGGGGGGAAGGTTGAGCAGTTCTTC.

The CDR3 DNA sequence: TGTGCCAGCAGCTACGACAGGATCAATGAAAAACTGTTTTTT. Protein product: CASSYDRINEKLFF. J is TRBJ1-4 and V is TRBV11-3, with D possibly TRBD1 on 6 matching bases. Trimming took off 4 bases at V and 5 bases at J, with 11 bases between the two ends. Germline loops: CDR1 SGHNT, CDR2 YENEEA. CDR3 length: 14 amino acids. Full variable domain (remainder filled in from reference TRBV11-3 and TRBJ1-4): EAGVVQSPRYKIIEKKQPVAFWCNPISGHNTLYWYLQNLGQGPELLIRYENEEAVDDSQLPKDRFSAERLKGVDSTLKIQPAELGDSAVYLCASSYDRINEKLFFGSGTQLSVL.

The chain carries TRBV20-1 and TRBJ1-1; D not resolved. Germline lookup yields CDR1 DFQATT and CDR2 SNEGSKA (reference sequence). CDR3 length: 11 amino acids. V lost 0 bases and J lost 7, with 6 bases in between. CDR3 loop: CSARDLGEAFF. CDR3 nucleotide sequence: TGCAGTGCTAGAGATCTAGGTGAAGCTTTCTTT.

The chain uses TRBV20-1 and TRBJ2-1; 10 nucleotides agree with TRBD2. This CDR3 spans 15 amino acids. Germline values: CDR1 DFQATT, CDR2 SNEGSKA (reference sequence). V was pared by 2 bases and J by 3 bases, with 4 bases of the junction left unmatched. The CDR3 DNA reads TGCAGTGCTAGACTCTTAGCGGGGGGCTACAATGAGCAGTTCTTC. Protein product: CSARLLAGGYNEQFF.

This chain uses TRBV6-2 or TRBV6-3 with TRBJ1-2; tentatively, D is TRBD1 (5 bases). Germline CDR1 and CDR2: MNHEY and SVGEGT. V lost 6 bases and J lost 5, with 13 bases in between. CDR3 length equals 13 residues. In DNA form, the CDR3 reads TGTGCCAGCAGAATGACAGCACCGTATGGCTACACCTTC. Translated: CASRMTAPYGYTF.